A single sample gave rise to the 32 T cell receptor beta chains below, sequenced in a study of early T cells in non-severe SARS-CoV-2 infection. MiXCR, run by TCRdb on the 5' RACE reads, gives a single entry per CDR3 protein. The data show roughly 63,000 distinct CDR3 sequences, 10% to 15% seen once. The sequencing input was whole blood. The receptors derive from an adult who was a healthcare worker with PCR-confirmed SARS-CoV-2 infection or an uninfected control (not recorded which).

At least ten counts were recorded for this clonotype. The chain uses TRBV6-2 or TRBV6-3 and TRBJ1-2, with a tentative D call TRBD1 (6 bases). V was trimmed by 0 bases and J by 8 bases, leaving 16 bases between them. Germline V gives CDR1 MNHEY, CDR2 SVGEGT. The CDR3 spans 15 residues. The CDR3, as DNA: TGTGCCAGCAGTTACTCCTCGACAGGAGGGTCGGGCTACACCTTC. The encoded protein is CASSYSSTGGSGYTF.

The table lists this clonotype with many counts. The chain is built from TRBV20-1 and TRBJ2-7; a weak D match, TRBD1 (6 bases). Germline CDR1 DFQATT, CDR2 SNEGSKA (reference sequence). CDR3 length equals 12 residues. V lost 5 bases and J lost 1, with 9 bases in between. CDR3 residues: CSAPTGSYEQYF. CDR3 in DNA: TGCAGTGCTCCGACAGGATCCTACGAGCAGTACTTC.

In this sample, this clonotype turned up many times. The chain couples TRBV11-2 to TRBJ2-3; 10 nucleotides agree with TRBD1. The CDR3 runs to 15 residues. Germline V gene data show CDR1 as SGHAT and CDR2 as FQNNGV. J lost 4 bases, V lost 4 bases, and 5 bases had no gene match. Here the CDR3 DNA reads TGTGCCAGCAGCTGGGGACAGGGGTTTTCAGATACGCAGTATTTT. Its protein is CASSWGQGFSDTQYF.

This clonotype was recorded at least ten times. The V and J genes are TRBV6-5 and TRBJ2-2, with no clear D. This CDR3 is built from 15 residues. The V end lost 2 bases, the J end lost 2 bases, and 9 bases lay between the germline ends. CDR1 MNHEY and CDR2 SVGAGI come from the germline V gene. CDR3 coding DNA: TGTGCCAGCAGTTACGCAGCCAGAAACACCGGGGAGCTGTTTTTT. Residues: CASSYAARNTGELFF.

V is TRBV7-9 and J is TRBJ2-7, with 7 bases that match TRBD1. CDR3 size: 12 residues. Germline V gene lookup returns CDR1 SEHNR and CDR2 FQNEAQ (reference sequence). With V trimmed by 6 bases and J by 6 bases, 5 bases remained unmatched. The chain's CDR3 is CASRDRKSEQYF. The CDR3, as DNA: TGTGCCAGCAGGGACAGGAAAAGCGAGCAGTACTTC. The full variable domain, its missing parts supplied by reference TRBV7-9 and TRBJ2-7, is DTGVSQNPRHKITKRGQNVTFRCDPISEHNRLYWYRQTLGQGPEFLTYFQNEAQLEKSRLLSDRFSAERPKGSFSTLEIQRTEQGDSAMYLCASRDRKSEQYFGPGTRLTVT.

The sample holds many counts of this clonotype. This chain joins TRBV5-1 and TRBJ1-5; possibly TRBD1 for D (5 bases). CDR1 and CDR2 from the germline V gene are SGHRS and YFSETQ. Trimming shortened V by 0 bases and J by 7 bases, and 14 bases separated the two germline ends. This CDR3 has 15 amino acids. In nucleotides, the CDR3 is TGCGCCAGCAGCTTGGTTTCTGGGGGTCAACAGCCCCAGCATTTT. This translates into CASSLVSGGQQPQHF.

This clonotype has a count of ten or more. The gene calls are TRBV6-2 or TRBV6-3 and TRBJ1-5; 8 bases line up with TRBD1. Germline lookup yields CDR1 MNHEY and CDR2 SVGEGT. The ends lost 5 bases at V and 4 bases at J; junction bases unmatched: 7. The CDR3 is 15 amino acids. The CDR3 DNA sequence: TGTGCCAGCAGTGACGGGACAGGCCGAAATCAGCCCCAGCATTTT. Translation gives CASSDGTGRNQPQHF.

Many counts were recorded for this clonotype. This chain uses TRBV6-1 with TRBJ2-1; D might be TRBD2 (5 bases). The CDR3 consists of 15 residues. Trimming removed 10 bases from V and 9 bases from J, with 25 bases in between. Germline lookup yields CDR1 MNHNS and CDR2 SASEGT. The chain's CDR3 is CAIPAKDWGTSEQFF. The CDR3, as DNA: TGTGCCATCCCCGCGAAGGATTGGGGAACTAGTGAGCAGTTCTTC.

V and J are TRBV28 and TRBJ2-1, with D perhaps given as TRBD1 or TRBD2 (5 bases each). This CDR3 region has 14 residues. V lost 8 bases and J 2 bases, leaving 13 bases between the germline ends. Germline V gives CDR1 MDHEN, CDR2 SYDVKM. The CDR3 region is CASRRMGPYNEQFF. The CDR3 DNA follows: TGTGCCAGCCGGAGGATGGGGCCCTACAATGAGCAGTTCTTC.

This clonotype was detected ten times or more. The chain combines TRBV3-1 with TRBJ2-1; tentative D call: TRBD2 (6 bases). Deletions cut 3 bases from V and 9 bases from J, with 27 bases between. The CDR3 length is 18 residues. Germline V gene sequence: CDR1 LGHDT, CDR2 YNNKEL (reference sequence). The CDR3 is CASSHSTIRGGHYGEQFF. CDR3 sequence (DNA): TGTGCCAGCAGCCATAGCACCATCCGGGGAGGACACTATGGTGAGCAGTTCTTC.

This clonotype was observed many times. J is TRBJ1-2 and V is TRBV10-3, with 7 bases fitting TRBD1. This CDR3 has 15 residues. Trimming at V came to 0 bases and at J to 1 base, leaving 2 bases not matched to a gene. Germline V CDR1 and CDR2: ENHRY, SYGVKD. In DNA, the CDR3 is TGTGCCATCAGTGAGTCGGACAGGTTTAACTATGGCTACACCTTC. The encoded protein is CAISESDRFNYGYTF.

The J gene is TRBJ2-7, the V gene TRBV5-5; D uncertain. The CDR3 length is 14 residues. Between the trimmed V and J ends, which lost 2 bases and 3 bases, there was a span of 12 bases. Germline V gene sequence: CDR1 SGHKS, CDR2 YYEKEE (reference sequence). CDR3 amino acids: CASSFVTPGYEQYF. CDR3 nucleotides: TGTGCCAGCAGCTTTGTTACCCCCGGCTACGAGCAGTACTTC.

This clonotype was counted only a few times. The CDR3 loop is CASSTQAGGSSYNEQFF. CDR3 sequence (DNA): TGTGCCAGTAGTACCCAAGCGGGGGGGAGCTCCTACAATGAGCAGTTCTTC. The chain carries TRBV19 and TRBJ2-1, with TRBD2 identical over 10 bases. This CDR3 is 17 amino acids long. The V segment lost 4 bases and the J segment 0 bases; nucleotides outside the gene matches: 6. CDR1 is LNHDA, CDR2 SQIVND, per germline (reference sequence).

This clonotype was found a few times. V usage is TRBV6-1 and J usage is TRBJ1-5; no clear D gene. Germline loops: CDR1 MNHNS, CDR2 SASEGT. V was pared by 2 bases and J by 0 bases, with 17 bases between. The CDR3 consists of 18 residues. In DNA form, the CDR3 reads TGTGCCAGCAGTGAACCCCCACGCTCCGGAAATAGCAATCAGCCCCAGCATTTT. Translated, it gives CASSEPPRSGNSNQPQHF.

This clonotype has just one count. The chain is built from TRBV9 and TRBJ2-7; tentative D call: TRBD1 (6 bases). Trimming left V 4 bases short and J 3 bases short, with 14 bases between. Germline values: CDR1 SGDLS, CDR2 YYNGEE. The CDR3 runs 14 residues. The CDR3 nucleotides are TGTGCCAGCAGCCTAACCGGGACATTCTACGAGCAGTACTTC. Its protein is CASSLTGTFYEQYF.

Ten or more counts support this clonotype. The chain couples TRBV19 to TRBJ1-5; TRBD1 aligns across 9 bases. With 4 bases clipped from V and 6 bases from J, the junction kept 7 bases outside the gene matches. The CDR3 is 15 residues long. Germline V gene data show CDR1 as LNHDA and CDR2 as SQIVND (reference sequence). CDR3 loop: CASSTGQGPSQPQHF. Written as DNA, the CDR3 is TGTGCCAGTAGTACGGGACAGGGTCCTTCTCAGCCCCAGCATTTT.

At least ten counts were recorded for this clonotype. This chain joins TRBV4-3 and TRBJ1-4; D remains unclear. V lost 1 base, J lost 3 bases, and 9 bases lay in between. The CDR3 extends over 15 amino acids. Germline values: CDR1 LGHNA, CDR2 YSLEER. The CDR3: CASSQAEPANEKLFF. Written as DNA, the CDR3 is TGCGCCAGCAGCCAAGCGGAGCCGGCTAATGAAAAACTGTTTTTT.

The chain uses TRBV18 and TRBJ2-4; possibly TRBD1 for D (5 bases). CDR1 is KGHSH, CDR2 LQKENI, per germline. V was trimmed by 2 bases and J by 6 bases, leaving 11 bases between them. The CDR3 is 14 amino acids. CDR3 bases: TGTGCCAGCTCACCAGGACAAGGCGTAAACATTCAGTACTTC. This codes for CASSPGQGVNIQYF. Full variable domain (outside the CDR3, taken from reference TRBV18 and TRBJ2-4): NAGVMQNPRHLVRRRGQEARLRCSPMKGHSHVYWYRQLPEEGLKFMVYLQKENIIDESGMPKERFSAEFPKEGPSILRIQQVVRGDSAAYFCASSPGQGVNIQYFGAGTRLSVL.

This clonotype appeared a few times. The CDR3 sequence is CASSPWTDYEQYF. The CDR3 nucleotides read TGCGCCAGCAGCCCCTGGACAGATTACGAGCAGTACTTC. The chain uses TRBV5-1 and TRBJ2-7; possible D gene TRBD1, 6 bases. Trimming cost V 4 bases and J 4 bases, with 12 bases left between them. The germline gives CDR1 SGHRS, CDR2 YFSETQ. The CDR3 consists of 13 residues.

The chain recombines TRBV27 with TRBJ2-6, with D perhaps TRBD1 (6 bases). CDR1 and CDR2 (germline): MNHEY, SMNVEV (reference sequence). V was clipped by 5 bases and J by 7 bases, with 9 bases between them. This CDR3 has 13 amino acids. CDR3: CASSPGTANVLTF. The CDR3 region has the DNA TGTGCCAGCAGTCCCGGGACAGCCAACGTCCTGACTTTC.

This clonotype was detected many times. The gene calls are TRBV18 and TRBJ2-7; 7 positions agree with TRBD2. CDR1 KGHSH and CDR2 LQKENI come from the germline V gene. CDR3 length: 14 residues. Unmatched junction bases numbered 5, after V lost 2 bases and J lost 4 bases. CDR3 region: CASSPGEGRYEQYF. CDR3 bases: TGTGCCAGCTCACCAGGGGAGGGGAGATACGAGCAGTACTTC.

The rearrangement joins TRBV4-2 to TRBJ2-3; D remains unclear. V lost 3 bases and J 0 bases, leaving 13 bases between the germline ends. CDR1 is LGHNA and CDR2 is YNFKEQ in the germline V gene. There are 16 residues in the CDR3. CDR3 in amino acids: CASSQSDRASTDTQYF. The CDR3 coding sequence is TGTGCCAGCAGCCAGTCCGACCGGGCCAGCACAGATACGCAGTATTTT.

This chain links TRBV28 with TRBJ2-3; TRBD2 aligns across 7 bases. The J segment lost 0 bases and the V segment lost 6 bases, leaving 12 bases of the junction unmatched. This CDR3 is 17 amino acids long. Germline lookup yields CDR1 MDHEN and CDR2 SYDVKM. CDR3 DNA sequence: TGTGCCAGCAGACCCCAGCGGGGCAAAACTAGCACAGATACGCAGTATTTT. This sequence encodes CASRPQRGKTSTDTQYF.

This clonotype came up a few times. J is TRBJ1-1 and V is TRBV14; tentative D call: TRBD1 (6 bases). The CDR3 runs to 17 residues. Germline-derived CDR1 and CDR2 are SGHDN and FVKESK. V lost 2 bases and J lost 2, with 18 bases in between. DNA for the CDR3: TGTGCCAGCAGCCAATTTCAACAGGGAATCCTAAACACTGAAGCTTTCTTT. It encodes CASSQFQQGILNTEAFF.

At least ten counts were recorded for this clonotype. The J gene is TRBJ2-1, the V gene TRBV20-1; TRBD2 aligns across 9 bases. From germline, CDR1 is DFQATT and CDR2 SNEGSKA (reference sequence). The V gene end was trimmed by 3 bases and the J gene end by 8 bases; junction bases not matched to a gene: 8. The length of the CDR3 is 14 residues. CDR3 region: CSASRTSVGDEQFF. The CDR3 DNA reads as TGCAGTGCTAGCCGGACTAGCGTAGGGGATGAGCAGTTCTTC.

V and J are TRBV6-6 and TRBJ2-4, with a tentative D call TRBD2 (6 bases). Germline CDR1 is MNHNY and CDR2 is SVGAGI (reference sequence). This CDR3 spans 15 amino acids. The V end was cut by 5 bases, the J end by 7 bases, with 18 bases between. CDR3 protein: CASSNGDGAGNIQYF. CDR3 DNA: TGTGCCAGCAGTAACGGGGACGGTGCGGGGAACATTCAGTACTTC.

This clonotype was seen repeatedly, ten times or more. V gene TRBV2 combines with J gene TRBJ2-5; 10 bases align to TRBD1. Germline CDR1 SNHLY, CDR2 FYNNEI. CDR3 size: 16 residues. Losses at the gene ends were 0 bases for V and 5 bases for J; bases not matched to a gene: 6. Here the CDR3 reads CASSEAGTGDRETQYF. For the CDR3, the DNA is TGTGCCAGCAGTGAAGCAGGGACAGGGGATAGGGAGACCCAGTACTTC.

Many counts were recorded for this clonotype. The chain recombines TRBV7-2 with TRBJ2-7; 12 nucleotides match TRBD1. Germline values: CDR1 SGHTA, CDR2 FQGNSA. With 5 bases clipped from V and 7 bases from J, the junction kept 9 bases outside the gene matches. The length of the CDR3 is 15 residues. This CDR3 is CASSPGTGGSGEQYF. The CDR3 DNA is TGTGCCAGCAGCCCAGGGACAGGGGGCTCGGGGGAGCAGTACTTC.

Concerning this clonotype: No conserved phenylalanine or tryptophan is present at the end of the CDR3, so a read error is the likely explanation. This chain connects TRBV4-1 to TRBJ2-1, with TRBD1 as a possible D gene (6 bases). The germline gives CDR1 MGHRA, CDR2 YSYEKL. With 0 bases removed from V and 6 bases from J, the gap between germline ends came to 9 bases. The CDR3 contains 14 residues. This CDR3 reads CASSQDPGVNEQFL. The DNA for the CDR3 is TGCGCCAGCAGCCAAGATCCAGGGGTCAATGAGCAGTTCCTC.

This clonotype was counted between two and nine times. V usage is TRBV2 and J usage is TRBJ1-2; D ambiguous. Deletions cut 10 bases from V and 6 bases from J, with 12 bases between. The V gene's germline CDR1 is SNHLY and CDR2 FYNNEI. The CDR3 totals 11 residues. The CDR3 coding sequence is TGTGCCACACTTCGGGGAGATGGCTACACCTTC. Its translation is CATLRGDGYTF.

At least ten counts were recorded for this clonotype. The CDR3 DNA follows: TGCAGTGTCCCACAGGGGAGCGGCTACACCTTC. It is translated as CSVPQGSGYTF. The chain joins TRBV20-1 to TRBJ1-2; 7 bases are shared with TRBD1. The CDR3 totals 11 residues. J lost 8 bases, V lost 7 bases, and 7 bases had no gene match. The germline CDR1 and CDR2 sequences are DFQATT and SNEGSKA (reference sequence).

Comments on this clonotype: At one boundary the junction diverges from the germline segment, which might be a read error. The V and J genes are TRBV14 and TRBJ1-2; unclear D gene. This CDR3 has 12 amino acids. The V gene's germline CDR1 is SGHDN and CDR2 FVKESK. This chain's CDR3 is CASSQEWTLSFF. The CDR3 nucleotides read TGTGCCAGCAGCCAAGAATGGACCTTATCGTTTTTC.